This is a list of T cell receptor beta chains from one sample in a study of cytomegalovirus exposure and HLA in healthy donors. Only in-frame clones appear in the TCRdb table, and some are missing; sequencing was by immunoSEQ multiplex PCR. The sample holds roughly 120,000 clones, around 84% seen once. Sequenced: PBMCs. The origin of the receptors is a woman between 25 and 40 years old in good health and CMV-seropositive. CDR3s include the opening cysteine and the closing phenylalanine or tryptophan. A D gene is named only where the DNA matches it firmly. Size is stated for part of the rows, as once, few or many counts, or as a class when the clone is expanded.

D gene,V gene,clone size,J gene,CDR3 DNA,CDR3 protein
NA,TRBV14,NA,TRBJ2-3,TGTGCCAGCAGCCAAGATTGGTGGGGGGGCCGGACAGATACGCAGTATTTT,CASSQDWWGGRTDTQYF
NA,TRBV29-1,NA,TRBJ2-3,TGCAGCGTTGAAGGAGGAAGAGGGTTCGATACGCAGTATTTT,CSVEGGRGFDTQYF
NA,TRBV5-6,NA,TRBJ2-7,TGTGCCAGCAGCGTCGGAGTTTCCACCTACGAGCAGTACTTC,CASSVGVSTYEQYF
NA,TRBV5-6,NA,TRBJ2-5,TGTGCCAGCAGCCAGGGACTTAAGACCCAGTACTTC,CASSQGLKTQYF
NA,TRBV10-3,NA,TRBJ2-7,TGTGCCATCAGTGACGGGGGATACGAGCAGTACTTC,CAISDGGYEQYF
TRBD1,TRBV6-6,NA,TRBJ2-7,TGTGCCAGCAGGCGCTCCGGGACAGGGATATACGAGCAGTACTTC,CASRRSGTGIYEQYF
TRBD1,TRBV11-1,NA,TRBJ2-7,TGTGCCAGCACCACCGGGACAGGGGCCAACGAGCAGTACTTC,CASTTGTGANEQYF
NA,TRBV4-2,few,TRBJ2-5,TGTGCCAGCAGCCAAGATAGGGCGGGCACGGAGACCCAGTACTTC,CASSQDRAGTETQYF
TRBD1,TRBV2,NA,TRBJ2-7,TGTGCCAGCAGTGTTGGACAGGGTGACTCCTACGAGCAGTACTTC,CASSVGQGDSYEQYF
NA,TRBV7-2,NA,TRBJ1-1,TGTGCCAGCAGCTTAGATTTCGGGAGCGGGACTGAAGCTTTCTTT,CASSLDFGSGTEAFF
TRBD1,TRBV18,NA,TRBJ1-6,TGTGCCAGCTCACCCGCGGGACAGATGAATTCACCCCTCCACTTT,CASSPAGQMNSPLHF
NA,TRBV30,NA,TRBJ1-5,TGTGCCTGGAGTGTAGGGGCCTATAGCAATCAGCCCCAGCATTTT,CAWSVGAYSNQPQHF